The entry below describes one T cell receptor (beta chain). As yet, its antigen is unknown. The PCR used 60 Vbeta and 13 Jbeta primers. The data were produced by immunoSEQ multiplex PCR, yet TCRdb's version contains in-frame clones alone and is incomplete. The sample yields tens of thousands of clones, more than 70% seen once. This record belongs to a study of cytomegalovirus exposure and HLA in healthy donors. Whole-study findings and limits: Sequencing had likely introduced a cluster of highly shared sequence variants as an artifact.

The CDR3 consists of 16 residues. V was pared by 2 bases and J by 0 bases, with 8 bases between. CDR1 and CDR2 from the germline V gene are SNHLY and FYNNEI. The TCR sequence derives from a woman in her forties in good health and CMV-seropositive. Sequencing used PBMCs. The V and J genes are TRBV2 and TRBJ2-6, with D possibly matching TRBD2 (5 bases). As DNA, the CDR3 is TGTGCCAGCAGTGAAAAGGGAGACTCTGGGGCCAACGTCCTGACTTTC. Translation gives CASSEKGDSGANVLTF.